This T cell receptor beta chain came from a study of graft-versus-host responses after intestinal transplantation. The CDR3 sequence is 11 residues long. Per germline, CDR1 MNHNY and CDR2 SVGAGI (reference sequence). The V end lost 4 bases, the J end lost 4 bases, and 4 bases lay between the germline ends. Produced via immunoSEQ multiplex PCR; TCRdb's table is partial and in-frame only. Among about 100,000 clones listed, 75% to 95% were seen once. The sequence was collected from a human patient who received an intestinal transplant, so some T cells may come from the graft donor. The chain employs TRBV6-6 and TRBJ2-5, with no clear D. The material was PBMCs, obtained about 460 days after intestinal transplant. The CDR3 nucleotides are TGTGCCAGCAGTTGGGGAGAGACCCAGTACTTC. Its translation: CASSWGETQYF.